This TCR beta chain was sequenced for a study of CD8+ T cells in alopecia areata. Treatment: oral pan-JAK inhibitor, 5-10 mg twice daily. The CDR3 has 16 residues. Per the germline V gene, CDR1 is LGHNA and CDR2 is YSLEER. The germline V and J ends were trimmed by 0 bases and 1 base, with 12 bases remaining between them. Isolated RNA was reverse transcribed into cDNA used as the sequencing template. Sequencing used immunoSEQ multiplex PCR; TCRdb keeps in-frame clones, though not all of them. The table has tens of thousands of clones, just over 70% seen once. This receptor was obtained from a human donor with alopecia areata. The material sequenced was CD8+ T cells sorted from blood, taken at roughly week 45, from a patient treated with tofacitinib. The V call is TRBV4-3, the J call TRBJ1-1, with D possibly TRBD1 on 5 matching bases. As DNA, the CDR3 is TGCGCCAGCAGCCAAGATTCAGAGGGGCGGAACACTGAAGCTTTCTTT. It encodes CASSQDSEGRNTEAFF.